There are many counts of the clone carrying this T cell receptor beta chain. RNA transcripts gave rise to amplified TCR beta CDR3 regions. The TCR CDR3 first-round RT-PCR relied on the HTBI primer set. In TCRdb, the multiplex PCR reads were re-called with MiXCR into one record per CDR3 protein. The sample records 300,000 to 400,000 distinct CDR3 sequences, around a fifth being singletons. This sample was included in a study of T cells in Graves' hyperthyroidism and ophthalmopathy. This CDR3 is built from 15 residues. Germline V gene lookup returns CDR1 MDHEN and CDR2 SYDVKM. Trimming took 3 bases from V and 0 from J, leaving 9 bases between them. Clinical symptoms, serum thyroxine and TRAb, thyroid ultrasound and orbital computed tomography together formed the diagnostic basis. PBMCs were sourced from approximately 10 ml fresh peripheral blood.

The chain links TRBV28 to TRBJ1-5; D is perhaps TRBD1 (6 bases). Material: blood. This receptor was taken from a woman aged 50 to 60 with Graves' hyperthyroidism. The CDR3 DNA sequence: TGTGCCAGCAGTTTCCGGACAGTTAGCAATCAGCCCCAGCATTTT. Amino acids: CASSFRTVSNQPQHF.